The 6 T cell receptor beta chains listed next were all sequenced from one sample in a study of blood T cell repertoires in COVID-19. Method: immunoSEQ multiplex PCR; TCRdb's copy keeps in-frame clones and lacks some. The repertoire includes over 130,000 clones, about three quarters of them detected once, and roughly 8.6% sits in the top ten. Sequencing input: peripheral blood. The receptors were sampled from a woman aged 45 to 65 with active or convalescent COVID-19.

This clone has just one count. The genes are TRBV5-4 and TRBJ2-2; tentative D call: TRBD2 (6 bases). V lost 0 bases and J lost 4, with 10 bases in between. This CDR3 has 15 amino acids. CDR1 is SGHNT and CDR2 is YYREEE in the germline V gene (reference sequence). The CDR3 sequence is CASSLGGTGTGELFF. CDR3 nucleotides: TGTGCCAGCAGCTTGGGGGGGACTGGCACCGGGGAGCTGTTTTTT.

The chain combines TRBV6-5 with TRBJ2-1, with D perhaps matching TRBD1 (6 bases). V lost 6 bases and J 9 bases, leaving 15 bases between the germline ends. Germline V CDR1 and CDR2: MNHEY, SVGAGI. The length of the CDR3 is 13 residues. The CDR3 here is CASSNRDTSEQFF. CDR3 DNA: TGTGCCAGCAGCAACCGGGACACGAGTGAGCAGTTCTTC.

This clone was detected a few times. The chain employs TRBV15 and TRBJ2-7, with D possibly being TRBD2 (5 bases). Germline V gene lookup returns CDR1 LNHNV and CDR2 YYDKDF (reference sequence). This CDR3 has 14 amino acids. V gave up 1 base and J gave up 3 bases, with 10 bases separating them. CDR3 protein: CATSRGELSYEQYF. In DNA form, the CDR3 reads TGTGCCACCAGCAGAGGGGAGTTAAGCTACGAGCAGTACTTC.

Note on this clone: The junction shows a germline mismatch at one end, possibly a read error. The V and J genes are TRBV19 and TRBJ1-2; possibly TRBD1 for D (6 bases). Germline V lookup: CDR1 LNHDA, CDR2 SQIVND (reference sequence). The CDR3 sequence is 14 residues long. CDR3 nucleotides: TGTGCCAGTAGCATAGACAGGCCGCTTAATGGCTACACCTTC. Protein: CASSIDRPLNGYTF.

The J gene is TRBJ2-3, the V gene TRBV4-3; D is ambiguous. The CDR3 loop spans 13 amino acids. The V gene's germline CDR1 is LGHNA and CDR2 YSLEER. Trimming left V 0 bases short and J 6 bases short, with 7 bases between. CDR3 residues: CASSQDFADTQYF. The CDR3 DNA reads TGCGCCAGCAGCCAAGATTTCGCGGATACGCAGTATTTT.

The rearrangement joins TRBV9 to TRBJ1-6; 8 bases agree with TRBD1. The CDR3 has 15 amino acids. Trimming at V came to 5 bases and at J to 5 bases, leaving 6 bases not matched to a gene. Germline loops: CDR1 SGDLS, CDR2 YYNGEE. CDR3 loop: CASSNAGGNNSPLHF. The CDR3 DNA reads TGTGCCAGCAGTAATGCAGGGGGCAATAATTCACCCCTCCACTTT. Filled out from reference TRBV9 and TRBJ1-6, the complete variable domain reads DSGVTQTPKHLITATGQRVTLRCSPRSGDLSVYWYQQSLDQGLQFLIQYYNGEERAKGNILERFSAQQFPDLHSELNLSSLELGDSALYFCASSNAGGNNSPLHFGNGTRLTVT.